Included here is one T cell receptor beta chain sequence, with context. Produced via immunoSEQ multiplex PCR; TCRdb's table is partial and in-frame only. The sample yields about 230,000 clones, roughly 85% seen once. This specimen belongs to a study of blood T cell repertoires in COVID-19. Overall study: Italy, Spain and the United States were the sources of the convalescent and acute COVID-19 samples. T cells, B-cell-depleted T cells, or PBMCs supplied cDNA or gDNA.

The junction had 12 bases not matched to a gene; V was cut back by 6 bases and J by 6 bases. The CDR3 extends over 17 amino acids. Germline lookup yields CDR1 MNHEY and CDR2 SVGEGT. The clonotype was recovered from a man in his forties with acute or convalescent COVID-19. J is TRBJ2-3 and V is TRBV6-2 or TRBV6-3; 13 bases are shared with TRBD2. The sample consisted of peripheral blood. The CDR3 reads CASSRRAGTSGEDTQYF. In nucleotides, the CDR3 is TGTGCCAGCAGCCGCAGGGCCGGGACTAGCGGGGAGGATACGCAGTATTTT.